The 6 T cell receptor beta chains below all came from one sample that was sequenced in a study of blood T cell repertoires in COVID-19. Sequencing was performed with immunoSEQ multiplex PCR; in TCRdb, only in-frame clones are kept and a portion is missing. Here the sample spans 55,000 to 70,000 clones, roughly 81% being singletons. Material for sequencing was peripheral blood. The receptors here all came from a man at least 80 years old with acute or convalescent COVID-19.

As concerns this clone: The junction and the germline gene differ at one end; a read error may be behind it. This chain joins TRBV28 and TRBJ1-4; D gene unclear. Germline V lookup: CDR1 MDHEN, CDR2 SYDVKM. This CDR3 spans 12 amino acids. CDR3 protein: CAAQATNEKLFF. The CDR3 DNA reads TGCGCTGCCCAGGCAACTAATGAAAAACTGTTTTTT.

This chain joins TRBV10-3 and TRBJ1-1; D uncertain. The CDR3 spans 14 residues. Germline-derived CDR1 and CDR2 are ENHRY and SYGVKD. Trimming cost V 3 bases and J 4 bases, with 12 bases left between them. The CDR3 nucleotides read TGTGCCATCAGTGACCCCACACAGACCACTGAAGCTTTCTTT. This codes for CAISDPTQTTEAFF.

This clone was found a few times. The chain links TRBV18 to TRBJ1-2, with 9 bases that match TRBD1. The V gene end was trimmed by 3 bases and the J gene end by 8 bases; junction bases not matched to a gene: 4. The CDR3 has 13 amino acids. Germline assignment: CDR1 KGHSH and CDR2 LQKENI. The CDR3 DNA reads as TGTGCCAGCTCACCCCTGGGGACAGGGGGCTACACCTTC. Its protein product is CASSPLGTGGYTF.

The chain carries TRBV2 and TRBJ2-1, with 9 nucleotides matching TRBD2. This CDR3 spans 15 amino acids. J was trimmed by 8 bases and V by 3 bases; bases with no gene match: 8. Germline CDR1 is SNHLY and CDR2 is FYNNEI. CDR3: CASSDGASGDDEQFF. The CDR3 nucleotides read TGTGCCAGCAGTGACGGGGCTAGCGGGGACGATGAGCAGTTCTTC.

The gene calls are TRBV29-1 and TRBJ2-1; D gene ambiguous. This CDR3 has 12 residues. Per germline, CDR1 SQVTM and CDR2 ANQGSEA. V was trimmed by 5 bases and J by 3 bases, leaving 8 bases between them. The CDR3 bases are TGCAGCGTTAACCCCGGCTACAATGAGCAGTTCTTC. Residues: CSVNPGYNEQFF.

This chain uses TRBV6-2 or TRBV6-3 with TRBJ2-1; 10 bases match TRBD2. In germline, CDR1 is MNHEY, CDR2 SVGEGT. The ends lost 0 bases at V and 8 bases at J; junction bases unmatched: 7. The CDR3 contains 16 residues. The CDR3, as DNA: TGTGCCAGCAGTTACTCGGGAGCGGGGGGGCTCGATGAGCAGTTCTTC. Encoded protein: CASSYSGAGGLDEQFF.